This record concerns one T cell receptor beta chain sequence. This clone's antigen is unknown. Base qualities are missing; no much larger clone stands one base away. These data are taken from a study of early T cells in non-severe SARS-CoV-2 infection (dated by TCRdb to about 2021). Background for the entire study: TCR sequencing used bulk RNA from unsorted whole blood, so alpha and beta chains could not be paired.

What the research found in general, with its limitations: VDJdb matching was skewed toward anti-spike CD8 responses and likely underestimated virus-specific expansions, missing private and CD4 specificities.

Its CDR3 holds 18 amino acids, cysteine through phenylalanine. The only DNA kept is the CDR3, 54 bases in frame from the first base. Germline trimming amounts to 0 bases on V and 5 bases on J, with 17 as the count of junction bases outside the gene matches. From the germline V gene (reference sequence), CDR1 is DFQATT and CDR2 is SNEGSKA. Libraries came from 5' RACE. Reads for this sample came from a NextSeq 500. Unique molecular identifiers were attached to individual cDNA molecules in the TCR library protocol so that sequencing error and PCR bias could be corrected. TCR alpha and beta chains were both sequenced, and the abundances of alpha and beta sequences in each sample were closely correlated with each other. Concerning the study's data processing: Decombinator V4 was used to perform V gene, J gene and CDR3 annotation of TCR sequences. Expanded TCRs were defined as changing significantly between any two time points under a Poisson model with p below 0.0001. TCR abundances were normalised to the total number of TCRs sequenced in each sample and reported as counts per million. TRAV1-2 paired with TRAJ12, TRAJ20 or TRAJ33 defined MAIT TCRs, while TRAV10 paired with TRAJ18 defined iNKT TCRs. VDJdb, accessed on 1 November 2021, was searched for TCRs annotated for CMV, EBV and SARS-CoV-2, and TCRs annotated for more than one antigen were excluded. TCRdb reworked the public reads: Q25 trimming with fastp, MiXCR clone assembly, productive beta chains retained. All rows with the same CDR3 protein become a single entry with the most common DNA and genes. None of the V and J calls come from the authors' own analysis; TCRdb made them. The sample has tens of thousands of distinct CDR3 sequences on record, less than 20% of them singletons. The ten most abundant clones make up around 9.8% of the sample.

The study was a case-control design nested within a healthcare worker cohort in London, UK, with weekly nasopharyngeal swab PCR tests and blood sampling. Healthcare workers were enrolled in the week of the UK lockdown, from 23 to 31 March 2020, and were followed every week for up to roughly 16 weeks. Rearrangement joined TRBV20-1 to TRBJ1-1; TRBD1 aligns with 8 central bases. The source was whole blood, collected at baseline. This clonotype originated in an adult who was a healthcare worker with PCR-confirmed SARS-CoV-2 infection or an uninfected control (not recorded which). The CDR3 protein is CSARDSGRGRGRSTEAFF. The nucleotides are TGCAGTGCTAGAGATAGCGGCAGGGGGCGCGGAAGGTCAACTGAAGCTTTCTTT.